In its sample, the clone carrying this T cell receptor beta chain was seen once. What it binds is unknown. V gave up 2 bases and J gave up 5 bases, with 14 bases separating them. CDR1 LNHDA and CDR2 SQIVND come from the germline V gene (reference sequence). The CDR3 spans 15 residues. This record belongs to a study of T cells in localized non-small cell lung cancer. General study findings and limits: Patients showing higher blood T cell density tended to see longer overall survival. In uninvolved adjacent lung, T cell clonality reached its highest value, exceeding tumor.

Clones were sequenced by immunoSEQ multiplex PCR, and TCRdb holds only the in-frame ones, with some missing. The sample contains 45,000 to 70,000 clones, just over 85% of which appear only once. The receptor's source is a woman aged 35 to 70 with stage I lung adenocarcinoma. The V and J genes are TRBV19 and TRBJ2-3; a possible D gene is TRBD2 (6 bases). The material was peripheral blood, obtained before any cancer treatment. CDR3 loop: CASSIPTGTQDTQYF. The CDR3 DNA sequence: TGTGCCAGTAGTATACCGACCGGGACTCAAGATACGCAGTATTTT.